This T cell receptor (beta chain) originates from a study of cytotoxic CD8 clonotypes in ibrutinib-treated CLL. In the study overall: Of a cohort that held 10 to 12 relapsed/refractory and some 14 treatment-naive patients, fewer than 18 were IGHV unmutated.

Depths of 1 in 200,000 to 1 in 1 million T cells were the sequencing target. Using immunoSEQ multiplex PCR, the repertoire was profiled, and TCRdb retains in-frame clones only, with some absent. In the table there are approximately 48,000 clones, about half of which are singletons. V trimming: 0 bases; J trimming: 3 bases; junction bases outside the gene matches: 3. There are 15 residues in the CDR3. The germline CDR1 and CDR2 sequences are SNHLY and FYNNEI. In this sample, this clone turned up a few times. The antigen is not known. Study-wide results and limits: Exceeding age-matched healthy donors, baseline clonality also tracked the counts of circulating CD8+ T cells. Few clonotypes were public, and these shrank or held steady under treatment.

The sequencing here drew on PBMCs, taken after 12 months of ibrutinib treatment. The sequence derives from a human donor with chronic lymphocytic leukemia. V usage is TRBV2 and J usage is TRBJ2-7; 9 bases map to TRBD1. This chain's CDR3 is CASSEAPGQGYEQYF. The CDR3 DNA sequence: TGTGCCAGCAGTGAAGCGCCGGGACAGGGCTACGAGCAGTACTTC.